The 28 T cell receptor beta chains below were found in one sample sequenced in a study of beta chain features in type 1 diabetes. Whole-study findings and limits: Type 1 diabetes patients had moderately but significantly shorter TCRB CDR3s in all four CD4+ subsets.

These TCRs are of unknown antigen specificity. Of the isolated RNA, all was reverse transcribed, and so the sequenced material was expressed TCRB transcripts. The protocol was immunoSEQ multiplex PCR, while the TCRdb copy is restricted to in-frame clones and leaves out a portion. The table includes more than 300,000 clones, roughly a tenth detected once. Sequencing was performed on central memory CD4+ T cells from blood. The receptors stem from a young man with type 1 diabetes.

V usage is TRBV7-8 and J usage is TRBJ2-1; D uncertain. The germline V gene encodes CDR1 SGHVS and CDR2 FQNEAQ. V gave up 2 bases and J gave up 3 bases, with 5 bases separating them. The CDR3 spans 13 residues. Here the CDR3 reads CASSLSGYNEQFF. CDR3 DNA: TGTGCCAGCAGCTTATCGGGCTACAATGAGCAGTTCTTC.

This clone occurred a few times. The rearrangement uses TRBV5-1 and TRBJ2-1; D gene unclear. The V end was cut by 4 bases, the J end by 2 bases, with 7 bases between. The CDR3 runs to 13 residues. CDR1 is SGHRS, CDR2 YFSETQ, per germline. CDR3 in DNA: TGCGCCAGCAGCGTCCAGACCTACAATGAGCAGTTCTTC. Translation: CASSVQTYNEQFF.

To note about this clone: Other DNA sequences within the sample encode an identical CDR3. The chain links TRBV5-4 to TRBJ2-7, with D unresolved. The germline CDR1 and CDR2 sequences are SGHNT and YYREEE (reference sequence). The CDR3 is 12 residues long. The V end lost 2 bases, the J end lost 3 bases, and 6 bases lay between the germline ends. The CDR3 DNA is TGTGCCAGCAGCTTAGTGGGCTACGAGCAGTACTTC. This encodes CASSLVGYEQYF.

The sample holds a few counts of this clone. The chain carries TRBV5-1 and TRBJ1-5; D call uncertain. Germline assignment: CDR1 SGHRS and CDR2 YFSETQ. Deletions cut 2 bases from V and 2 bases from J, with 5 bases between. The CDR3 consists of 13 residues. The CDR3 coding sequence is TGCGCCAGCAGCTTTTCGGGCAATCAGCCCCAGCATTTT. Encoded protein: CASSFSGNQPQHF.

This clone has just a few counts. The chain has TRBV11-2 and TRBJ1-2, with 9 nucleotides matching TRBD1. This CDR3 spans 13 amino acids. Germline V lookup: CDR1 SGHAT, CDR2 FQNNGV. With 4 bases clipped from V and 8 bases from J, the junction kept 5 bases outside the gene matches. The CDR3 sequence: CASSSDRGGGYTF. CDR3 in DNA: TGTGCCAGCAGCTCGGACAGGGGAGGAGGCTACACCTTC.

The chain employs TRBV7-2 and TRBJ2-7, with D possibly TRBD1 on 6 matching bases. The CDR3 extends over 14 amino acids. Germline CDR1 SGHTA, CDR2 FQGNSA. V was shortened by 2 bases and J by 5 bases, with 13 bases between the two germline ends. Written as DNA, the CDR3 is TGTGCCAGCAGCTTATCCCACAGGGATAACGAGCAGTACTTC. This codes for CASSLSHRDNEQYF.

This clone has a handful of counts. This chain connects TRBV10-3 to TRBJ2-2; D not resolved. CDR3 size: 12 residues. V lost 10 bases and J 5 bases, leaving 11 bases between the germline ends. Looked up from germline, CDR1 is ENHRY and CDR2 is SYGVKD. The CDR3: CASSPQTGELFF. The CDR3 DNA reads TGTGCCAGCAGCCCTCAGACCGGGGAGCTGTTTTTT.

This clone was observed a handful of times. The genes are TRBV29-1 and TRBJ1-5; D may be TRBD1 (6 bases). CDR3 length: 13 amino acids. Germline V gives CDR1 SQVTM, CDR2 ANQGSEA. In nucleotides, the CDR3 is TGCAGTGCAAACAGGGATAGCAATCAGCCCCAGCATTTT. Amino acid sequence: CSANRDSNQPQHF.

The chain employs TRBV11-2 and TRBJ2-1; the match to TRBD1 covers 12 bases. The CDR3 length is 14 residues. Looked up from germline, CDR1 is SGHAT and CDR2 is FQNNGV. V trimming: 5 bases; J trimming: 6 bases; junction bases outside the gene matches: 2. In DNA, the CDR3 is TGTGCCAGCAGCCGGGACAGGGGGCGCAATGAGCAGTTCTTC. Translating it yields CASSRDRGRNEQFF.

This chain connects TRBV18 to TRBJ2-7; D remains ambiguous. From germline, CDR1 is KGHSH and CDR2 LQKENI. The CDR3 length is 11 residues. Trimming cost V 1 base and J 5 bases, with 3 bases left between them. CDR3 protein: CASSPLHEQYF. The CDR3 DNA is TGTGCCAGCTCACCACTCCACGAGCAGTACTTC.

The chain links TRBV19 to TRBJ2-1, with D maybe TRBD1 (6 bases). Germline V gives CDR1 LNHDA, CDR2 SQIVND (reference sequence). The CDR3 extends over 15 amino acids. V dropped 8 bases and J dropped 8 bases, with 22 bases sitting between them. As DNA, the CDR3 is TGTGCCAGTGGGCGGACAGCATGGGGTATGTATGAGCAGTTCTTC. Translation gives CASGRTAWGMYEQFF.

CDR3 amino acids: CASSPPGSSVYNEQFF. The CDR3 nucleotides are TGTGCCAGCAGCCCCCCTGGGTCTAGCGTCTACAATGAGCAGTTCTTC. The chain links TRBV7-2 to TRBJ2-1; a weak D match, TRBD2 (6 bases). Germline CDR1 SGHTA, CDR2 FQGNSA. Deletions cut 5 bases from V and 3 bases from J, with 17 bases between. This CDR3 region has 16 residues. Combining the CDR3 with reference TRBV7-2 and TRBJ2-1 gives the whole variable domain GAGVSQSPSNKVTEKGKDVELRCDPISGHTALYWYRQSLGQGLEFLIYFQGNSAPDKSGLPSDRFSAERTGGSVSTLTIQRTQQEDSAVYLCASSPPGSSVYNEQFFGPGTRLTVL.

This clone has a handful of counts. The CDR3 reads CASSLVGNGYTF. The CDR3 DNA is TGCGCCAGCAGCTTGGTAGGCAATGGCTACACCTTC. This chain uses TRBV5-1 with TRBJ1-2; D not certain. The CDR3 is made up of 12 amino acids. Deletions cut 0 bases from V and 6 bases from J, with 6 bases between. The germline V gene encodes CDR1 SGHRS and CDR2 YFSETQ.

This clone has a handful of counts. V and J are TRBV30 and TRBJ2-1, with 9 bases lining up with TRBD2. The CDR3 contains 17 residues. Germline V gene data show CDR1 as GTSNPN and CDR2 as SVGIG (reference sequence). Trimming removed 3 bases from V and 3 bases from J; junction bases left unmatched: 12. The CDR3 here is CAWRASGTWGLYNEQFF. Written as DNA, the CDR3 is TGTGCCTGGAGAGCTAGCGGGACCTGGGGTCTCTACAATGAGCAGTTCTTC.

The V and J genes are TRBV12-5 and TRBJ2-3, with D perhaps being TRBD1 or TRBD2 (5 bases each). The CDR3 runs to 13 residues. With 5 bases removed from V and 5 bases from J, the gap between germline ends came to 11 bases. Germline CDR1 LGHNT, CDR2 FRNRAP. The CDR3: CASGNGAGDTQYF. Written as DNA, the CDR3 is TGTGCTAGTGGTAATGGGGCGGGAGATACGCAGTATTTT.

This chain links TRBV28 with TRBJ1-5; 8 nucleotides match TRBD1. Germline trimming cut 5 bases from V and 5 bases from J; bases unmatched to any gene: 8. The CDR3 is 15 residues long. Germline lookup yields CDR1 MDHEN and CDR2 SYDVKM. In nucleotides, the CDR3 is TGTGCCAGCAGTCTCGGGACAGGCGGCTATCAGCCCCAGCATTTT. Translating it yields CASSLGTGGYQPQHF.

The table lists this clone with a few counts. The chain links TRBV29-1 to TRBJ2-5, with 9 bases matching TRBD1. Germline CDR1 reads SQVTM; CDR2 reads ANQGSEA. Trimming removed 4 bases from V and 5 bases from J; junction bases left unmatched: 8. The CDR3 spans 14 residues. CDR3 coding DNA: TGCAGCGTTGTCCGGACAGGGGTATGGGAGACCCAGTACTTC. Translation gives CSVVRTGVWETQYF.

This clone was seen more than once but under ten times. The chain combines TRBV18 with TRBJ2-7; 9 bases agree with TRBD1. Germline V lookup: CDR1 KGHSH, CDR2 LQKENI. The CDR3 runs to 13 residues. Unmatched junction bases numbered 4, after V lost 4 bases and J lost 6 bases. The CDR3 sequence: CASSRETGGEQYF. CDR3 coding DNA: TGTGCCAGCTCACGGGAGACAGGGGGCGAGCAGTACTTC.

The chain has TRBV19 and TRBJ2-1; 11 nucleotides line up with TRBD2. This CDR3 spans 16 amino acids. The junction had 10 bases not matched to a gene; V was cut back by 5 bases and J by 7 bases. CDR1 and CDR2 (germline): LNHDA, SQIVND (reference sequence). The CDR3 DNA follows: TGTGCCAGTAGTGCCAAAACTAGCGGGAGCTATAATGAGCAGTTCTTC. Translating gives CASSAKTSGSYNEQFF.

This clone was counted between two and nine times. The chain employs TRBV21-1 and TRBJ2-2; the table's D gene call, TRBD1, was not cross checked with the DNA. TRBV21-1 is a listed pseudogene. CDR3 length equals 15 residues. The CDR3 loop is CASSKVQGDTGELFF. The CDR3 DNA reads as TGTGCCAGCAGCAAAGTGCAGGGGGACACCGGGGAGCTGTTTTTT.

The sample holds one count of this clone. The V gene is TRBV7-2, the J gene TRBJ1-1, with 7 positions matching TRBD1. CDR3 length equals 15 residues. V was pared by 6 bases and J by 11 bases, with 18 bases of the junction left unmatched. Germline loops: CDR1 SGHTA, CDR2 FQGNSA. In DNA form, the CDR3 reads TGTGCCAGCAGTAGCCCTATGCGCGGGACAGTGAGCGCTTTCTTT. Its protein is CASSSPMRGTVSAFF.

V is TRBV29-1 and J is TRBJ1-5, with D hard to call. The CDR3 extends over 14 amino acids. Trimming stripped 4 bases from V and 0 bases from J, with 10 bases between. Looked up from germline, CDR1 is SQVTM and CDR2 is ANQGSEA. The CDR3: CSVGEGYSNQPQHF. The CDR3 DNA reads as TGCAGCGTTGGGGAGGGATATAGCAATCAGCCCCAGCATTTT.

The chain couples TRBV4-1 to TRBJ2-2, with a weak D call TRBD2 (6 bases). V gave up 7 bases and J gave up 5 bases, with 23 bases separating them. Germline assignment: CDR1 MGHRA and CDR2 YSYEKL. CDR3 size: 17 residues. The CDR3 sequence: CASTRGEAPRGTGELFF. CDR3 in DNA: TGCGCCAGCACTCGAGGGGAAGCGCCCCGGGGGACCGGGGAGCTGTTTTTT.

V usage is TRBV28 and J usage is TRBJ1-5; TRBD1 aligns across 7 bases. The CDR3 loop spans 14 amino acids. CDR1 is MDHEN, CDR2 SYDVKM, per germline. With V trimmed by 4 bases and J by 3 bases, 3 bases remained unmatched. Written as DNA, the CDR3 is TGTGCCAGCAGTTCGGGACAGCACAATCAGCCCCAGCATTTT. Translation gives CASSSGQHNQPQHF. The variable domain in full, with the rest retrieved from reference TRBV28 and TRBJ1-5, is DVKVTQSSRYLVKRTGEKVFLECVQDMDHENMFWYRQDPGLGLRLIYFSYDVKMKEKGDIPEGYSVSREKKERFSLILESASTNQTSMYLCASSSGQHNQPQHFGDGTRLSIL.

The rearrangement joins TRBV2 to TRBJ1-4; 7 nucleotides match TRBD1. The J segment lost 5 bases and the V segment lost 8 bases, leaving 8 bases of the junction unmatched. CDR1 SNHLY and CDR2 FYNNEI come from the germline V gene. This CDR3 contains 14 residues. Written as DNA, the CDR3 is TGTGCCAGCGGAAGACAGGGCCAAAATGAAAAACTGTTTTTT. It encodes CASGRQGQNEKLFF.

The gene calls are TRBV27 and TRBJ2-3, with D maybe TRBD1 (6 bases). Germline CDR1 is MNHEY and CDR2 is SMNVEV (reference sequence). Trimming removed 5 bases from V and 3 bases from J, with 15 bases in between. CDR3 length equals 15 residues. This CDR3 is CASSLTGQGTDTQYF. The CDR3 DNA is TGTGCCAGCAGTCTAACAGGGCAAGGGACAGATACGCAGTATTTT.

The chain uses TRBV6-5 and TRBJ1-5; D remains ambiguous. The CDR3 contains 14 residues. Germline CDR1 and CDR2: MNHEY and SVGAGI. V was clipped by 2 bases and J by 0 bases, with 5 bases between them. The CDR3 loop reads CASSYSHSNQPQHF. CDR3 DNA: TGTGCCAGCAGTTACAGCCATAGCAATCAGCCCCAGCATTTT.

This clone occurred many times. The chain uses TRBV10-1 and TRBJ1-2; D perhaps matches TRBD1 (5 bases). The CDR3 extends over 13 amino acids. Germline V lookup: CDR1 WNHNN, CDR2 SYGVQD (reference sequence). The germline V and J ends were trimmed by 3 bases and 3 bases, with 8 bases remaining between them. The CDR3 DNA reads TGCGCCAGCAGTGACTTCAGGGACTATGGCTACACCTTC. This codes for CASSDFRDYGYTF.